This T cell receptor (beta chain) originates from a study of spatial heterogeneity in lung cancer (dated by TCRdb to between 2018 and 2021). Broadly, across the study: Beta-chain transcripts were consistently detected in greater numbers than alpha-chain transcripts, which likely reflects a higher abundance of beta-chain transcripts. Both alpha and beta chains were TCR-sequenced in approximately 200 tumor regions, 64 matched nontumor lung samples and around 54 PBMC samples obtained at surgery. Nonsynonymous mutation counts, determined by whole-exome sequencing of tumor tissue, were related to TCR repertoire features. In the raw uncorrected reads, each unique combination of TCR and UMI appeared more than ten times on average. TCR alpha and beta repertoires were quantitatively compared across multiple tumor regions, matched nontumor lung and blood in non-small cell lung cancer. On the study overall, not on this receptor specifically: Ubiquitous expanded tumor TCRs were found in blood more often at tumor resection than at routine follow-up. Additional single-cell paired TCR alpha and beta sequencing was considered necessary to confirm, at a functional level, the hypothesis that regional TCRs recognize regional mutations.

CDR1 and CDR2 are read off the germline V gene as SGHAT and FQNNGV. The junction carries 13 bases between V and J, which are trimmed by 4 bases and 6 bases respectively. Counted from cysteine to phenylalanine, this CDR3 has 14 amino acids. The kept DNA is CDR3 alone, 42 bases in frame from the first base. Libraries came from 5' RACE. The sequencer was a NextSeq 500. The TCR library protocol attached a unique molecular identifier to each TCR cDNA molecule to allow correction of PCR and sequencing errors. The published analysis was carried out like this. TCR identification, UMI-based error correction and CDR3 extraction were performed with Decombinator tools. TCRs above a frequency of 2 per 1,000, corresponding to the top 1% of the tumor frequency distribution, were defined as expanded. Renyi diversity was calculated using the R vegan package after each repertoire was subsampled 100 times to 5,000 TCRs. To build CDR3 similarity networks, amino acid triplet string-kernel similarity was used, and CDR3s were connected when their pairwise similarity was above 0.82. The public reads were run again by TCRdb, first through fastp at Q25 and then through MiXCR, and only productive beta chains were kept. One record per CDR3 amino acid sequence lists the most common genes and DNA. It is TCRdb's table, rather than the study itself, that gives the V and J calls and clone size. This sample lists 40,000 to 50,000 distinct CDR3 sequences; roughly 13% were detected once. 56% of the sample is held by the ten biggest clonotypes.

This clonotype was observed many times. What antigen it recognizes has not been identified. No base quality values were provided; no much bigger clone lies one nucleotide off. The time point tag for this specimen amounts to: sample taken at primary tumor resection. Samples were obtained from 65 to 90 patients with early-stage, untreated non-small cell lung cancer from the lung TRACERx cohort. Whole RNA extracted from tumor and nontumor lung tissue, or from cryopreserved PBMC samples, was used for TCR sequencing without cell sorting. Only patients for whom sufficient RNA was available from at least two tumor regions were selected for TCR sequencing.

Sample: PBMCs, taken at surgery. The chain is encoded by TRBV11-2 joined to TRBJ2-1, with the D gene uncertain. The sequence was collected from a male donor with early-stage non-small cell lung cancer. This receptor has the CDR3 CASSWSTFSNEQFF. DNA sequence: TGTGCCAGCAGCTGGTCGACTTTCTCCAATGAGCAGTTCTTC.